Listed below are T cell receptor beta chains from one sample, sequenced in a study of T cell responses to AZD1222 COVID-19 vaccine. The method was immunoSEQ multiplex PCR; TCRdb's version includes in-frame clones alone and lacks a portion of them. The sample holds 130,000 to 150,000 clones, nearly 90% seen once. The input for sequencing was peripheral blood, taken on day 0 of AZD1222 vaccination. The source of these receptors is an adult in good health. The CDR3 runs from the conserved cysteine through the conserved F or W. A D gene is named only where the DNA matches it firmly. Where a row states a size, it is once, few, many or the class of an expanded clone; other rows omit it.

CDR3aa	CDR3nt	d_gene	j_gene	abundance	v_gene
CASSYFWTGEGNSPLHF	TGTGCCAGCAGTTACTTCTGGACAGGGGAAGGGAATTCACCCCTCCACTTT	TRBD1	TRBJ1-6	-	TRBV6-2/TRBV6-3
CAWSRQFADTQYF	TGTGCCTGGTCTCGGCAGTTCGCAGATACGCAGTATTTT	-	TRBJ2-3	-	TRBV6-5
CASSVGEAFF	TGTGCCAGCAGTGTGGGTGAAGCTTTCTTT	-	TRBJ1-1	-	TRBV2
CASSLHTESYEQYF	TGTGCCAGCAGCTTACATACAGAATCCTACGAGCAGTACTTC	-	TRBJ2-7	-	TRBV11-3
CASSRYGTGEGSTQYF	TGTGCCAGCAGCCGGTACGGGACAGGGGAAGGTAGTACGCAGTATTTT	TRBD1	TRBJ2-3	-	TRBV7-3
CASSQGTSGRFSEQYF	TGCGCCAGCAGCCAAGGGACTAGCGGGAGGTTCTCCGAGCAGTACTTC	TRBD2	TRBJ2-7	-	TRBV4-3
CASSPTGSTEAFF	TGTGCCAGCAGCCCAACAGGGAGCACTGAAGCTTTCTTT	-	TRBJ1-1	-	TRBV7-2
CASSQDRGQGDTQYF	TGTGCCAGCTCACAGGACAGGGGGCAGGGAGATACGCAGTATTTT	TRBD1	TRBJ2-3	-	TRBV18
CASKNRGETQYF	TGTGCCAGCAAAAACAGGGGGGAGACCCAGTACTTC	TRBD1	TRBJ2-5	once	TRBV2
CATSDVRQGAYEQYF	TGTGCCACCAGTGACGTCCGACAGGGAGCCTACGAGCAGTACTTC	TRBD1	TRBJ2-7	-	TRBV24-1
CAWSVPPLGRVETQYF	TGTGCCTGGAGTGTACCCCCCCTGGGGAGGGTAGAGACCCAGTACTTC	TRBD2	TRBJ2-5	-	TRBV30
CASSVEGQGYEQYF	TGTGCCAGCAGCGTAGAGGGACAGGGCTACGAGCAGTACTTC	TRBD1	TRBJ2-7	-	TRBV9
CASSLLTSGRFYEQYF	TGTGCCAGCTCACTTTTGACTAGCGGGAGGTTTTACGAGCAGTACTTC	TRBD2	TRBJ2-7	-	TRBV18
CASSLKKGTGISYNEQFF	TGTGCCAGCAGCTTGAAAAAAGGGACAGGGATCTCCTACAATGAGCAGTTCTTC	TRBD1	TRBJ2-1	-	TRBV5-4
CASSPTGTAGSAEAFF	TGTGCCAGCAGCCCGACAGGGACGGCGGGGTCCGCTGAAGCTTTCTTT	TRBD1	TRBJ1-1	-	TRBV4-2
CASRRSESPLHF	TGTGCCAGCAGGCGGTCGGAATCACCCCTCCACTTT	-	TRBJ1-6	once	TRBV28
CASSLRLAGPTDTQYF	TGTGCCAGCAGCTTAAGACTAGCGGGACCTACAGATACGCAGTATTTT	TRBD2	TRBJ2-3	-	TRBV13
CASSLVGEYGYTF	TGCGCCAGCAGCTTGGTGGGGGAGTATGGCTACACCTTC	-	TRBJ1-2	-	TRBV5-1
CASSWMPGNGETQYF	TGCGCCAGCAGTTGGATGCCGGGGAATGGAGAGACCCAGTACTTC	-	TRBJ2-5	-	TRBV5-1
CASSLGPTSGSRSNEQFF	TGTGCCAGCAGCTTAGGACCCACTAGCGGGAGCCGTTCCAATGAGCAGTTCTTC	TRBD2	TRBJ2-1	-	TRBV7-9
CASSLQGTMNTEAFF	TGTGCCAGCAGCTTACAGGGGACCATGAACACTGAAGCTTTCTTT	-	TRBJ1-1	-	TRBV11-3
CASRGGGTEAFF	TGTGCCAGCAGGGGAGGGGGCACTGAAGCTTTCTTT	-	TRBJ1-1	-	TRBV12-3/TRBV12-4